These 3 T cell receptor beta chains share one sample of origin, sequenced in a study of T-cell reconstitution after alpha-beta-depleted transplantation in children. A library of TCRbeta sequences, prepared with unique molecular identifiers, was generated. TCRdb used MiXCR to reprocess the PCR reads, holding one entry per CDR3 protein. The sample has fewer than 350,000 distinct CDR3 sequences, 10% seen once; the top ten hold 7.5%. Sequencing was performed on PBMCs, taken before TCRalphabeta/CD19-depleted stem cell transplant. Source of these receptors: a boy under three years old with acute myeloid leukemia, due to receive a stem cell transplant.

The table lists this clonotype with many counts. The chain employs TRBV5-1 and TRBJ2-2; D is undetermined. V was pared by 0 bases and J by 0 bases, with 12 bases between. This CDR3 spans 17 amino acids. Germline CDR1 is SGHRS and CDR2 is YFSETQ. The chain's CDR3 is CASSLDHRTTNTGELFF. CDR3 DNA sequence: TGCGCCAGCAGCTTGGATCACCGGACGACGAACACCGGGGAGCTGTTTTTT.

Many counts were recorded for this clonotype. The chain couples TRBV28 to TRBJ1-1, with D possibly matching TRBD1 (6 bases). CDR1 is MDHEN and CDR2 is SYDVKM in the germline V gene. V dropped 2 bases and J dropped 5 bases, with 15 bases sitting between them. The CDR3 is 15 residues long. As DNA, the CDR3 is TGTGCCAGCAGTTTAGGGTACAGGGAGGTGACTGAAGCTTTCTTT. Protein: CASSLGYREVTEAFF.

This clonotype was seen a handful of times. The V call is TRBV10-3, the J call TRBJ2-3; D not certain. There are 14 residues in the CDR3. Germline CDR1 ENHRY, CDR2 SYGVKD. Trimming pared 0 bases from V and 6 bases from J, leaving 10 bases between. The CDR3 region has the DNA TGTGCCATCAGTGAGTCGAATGGGCAGGATACGCAGTATTTT. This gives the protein CAISESNGQDTQYF.